The 4 T cell receptor beta chains reported below all come from one sample, sequenced in a study of siplizumab effects on memory and regulatory T cells. Some clones are missing from TCRdb's copy, which holds only in-frame ones; the method was immunoSEQ multiplex PCR. The repertoire holds around 95,000 clones, with roughly 93% as singletons. Input material: non-Treg CD4+ T cells sorted from blood. Every receptor here comes from a human donor in good health.

The chain is built from TRBV9 and TRBJ2-7, with D possibly TRBD2 on 6 matching bases. CDR3 length: 14 amino acids. The germline CDR1 and CDR2 sequences are SGDLS and YYNGEE. Deletions cut 0 bases from V and 3 bases from J, with 10 bases between. For the CDR3, the DNA is TGTGCCAGCAGCGTAGGGAGGGTAGGCTACGAGCAGTACTTC. Amino acid sequence: CASSVGRVGYEQYF.

CDR3 amino acids: CASSLRERETQYF. CDR3 sequence (DNA): TGTGCCAGCAGCTTACGTGAACGAGAGACCCAGTACTTC. The rearrangement joins TRBV11-3 to TRBJ2-5; D is uncertain. The length of the CDR3 is 13 residues. Germline-derived CDR1 and CDR2 are SGHNT and YENEEA. Trimming removed 2 bases at V and 4 bases at J, with 8 bases between.

This chain links TRBV7-9 with TRBJ2-5; D is unclear. Trimming took 2 bases from V and 3 from J, leaving 4 bases between them. The CDR3 spans 12 residues. The germline V gene has CDR1 SEHNR and CDR2 FQNEAQ (reference sequence). CDR3 nucleotides: TGTGCCAGCAGCTTACTGGAAGAGACCCAGTACTTC. This translates into CASSLLEETQYF.

The rearrangement uses TRBV28 and TRBJ2-7; either TRBD1 or TRBD2 may supply D (5 bases each). In germline, CDR1 is MDHEN, CDR2 SYDVKM. CDR3 length equals 12 residues. The CDR3 loop reads CVTGQGSYEQYF. The CDR3 nucleotides are TGTGTCACGGGGCAGGGAAGCTACGAGCAGTACTTC.